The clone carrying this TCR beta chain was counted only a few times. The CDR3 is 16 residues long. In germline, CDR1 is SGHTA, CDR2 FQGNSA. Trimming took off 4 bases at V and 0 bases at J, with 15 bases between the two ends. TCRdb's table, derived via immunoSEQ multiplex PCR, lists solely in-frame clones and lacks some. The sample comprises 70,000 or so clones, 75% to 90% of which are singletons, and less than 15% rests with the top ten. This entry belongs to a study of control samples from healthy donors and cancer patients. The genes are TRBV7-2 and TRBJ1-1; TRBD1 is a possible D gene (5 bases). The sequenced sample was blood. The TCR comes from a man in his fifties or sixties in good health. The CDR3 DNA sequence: TGTGCCAGCAGCTCGTTTCCGGGACGGCTGAACACTGAAGCTTTCTTT. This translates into CASSSFPGRLNTEAFF. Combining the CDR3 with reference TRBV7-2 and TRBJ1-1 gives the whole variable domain GAGVSQSPSNKVTEKGKDVELRCDPISGHTALYWYRQSLGQGLEFLIYFQGNSAPDKSGLPSDRFSAERTGGSVSTLTIQRTQQEDSAVYLCASSSFPGRLNTEAFFGQGTRLTVV.